One sample yielded the 21 T cell receptor beta chains listed below, sequenced in a study of T cells in Graves' hyperthyroidism and ophthalmopathy (dated by TCRdb to between 2018 and 2020). The library was made by multiplex PCR. For sequencing, an Illumina HiSeq 2000 was employed. TCR beta CDR3 regions were amplified from RNA transcripts. The TCR CDR3 was subjected to a first round of RT-PCR using the HTBI primer set and the Qiagen OneStep RT-PCR kit. TCRdb trimmed public reads at Q25 via fastp, called clones via MiXCR and kept in-frame beta chains. Identical CDR3 protein sequences are pooled into one entry, listed with their most common genes and DNA. The sample data list 540,000 or so distinct CDR3 sequences, and approximately 14% of these were observed just once. The top ten clonotypes cover 6.5% to 8% of the sample. The sequencing input was blood. Receptors were obtained from a woman in her thirties with Graves' hyperthyroidism.

This chain joins TRBV6-1 and TRBJ2-2; 8 bases map to TRBD2. The V gene's germline CDR1 is MNHNS and CDR2 SASEGT. The CDR3 is made up of 15 amino acids. Trimming removed 5 bases from V and 1 base from J; junction bases left unmatched: 3. The CDR3, as DNA: TGTGCCAGCAGTTTTAGCGGGGTGAACACCGGGGAGCTGTTTTTT. Protein: CASSFSGVNTGELFF.

The genes are TRBV2 and TRBJ2-3; perhaps TRBD2 as D (6 bases). The CDR3 is 14 residues long. Deletions cut 7 bases from V and 1 base from J, with 12 bases between. Germline V CDR1 and CDR2: SNHLY, FYNNEI. CDR3 region: CASTRASGTDTQYF. CDR3 nucleotide sequence: TGTGCCAGCACTCGGGCTAGCGGCACAGATACGCAGTATTTT.

There are many counts of this clonotype. This CDR3 is CAISESGHSRSTEAFF. For the CDR3, the DNA is TGTGCCATCAGTGAGTCGGGGCACAGCCGGAGCACTGAAGCTTTCTTT. The chain carries TRBV10-3 and TRBJ1-1; D perhaps matches TRBD1 (5 bases). The V gene's germline CDR1 is ENHRY and CDR2 SYGVKD. The ends were cut back, 0 bases at V and 4 bases at J, with 15 bases in the middle. This CDR3 spans 16 amino acids.

CDR3 in amino acids: CASSQGGTGGYEQYF. CDR3 bases: TGCGCCAGCAGCCAAGGCGGGACAGGGGGCTACGAGCAGTACTTC. The rearrangement links TRBV4-1 to TRBJ2-7; 11 positions agree with TRBD1. Germline CDR1 is MGHRA and CDR2 is YSYEKL. The CDR3 spans 15 residues. J was trimmed by 3 bases and V by 1 base; bases with no gene match: 2.

This clonotype was seen only a few times. This CDR3 is CSARMTATNEKLFF. CDR3 coding DNA: TGCAGTGCACGCATGACTGCAACTAATGAAAAACTGTTTTTT. The rearrangement links TRBV20-1 to TRBJ1-4; no clear D. CDR1 is DFQATT and CDR2 is SNEGSKA in the germline V gene (reference sequence). The CDR3 covers 14 residues. Trimming took 6 bases from V and 0 from J, leaving 11 bases between them.

Only a few counts were recorded for this clonotype. V gene TRBV29-1 combines with J gene TRBJ2-1, with TRBD2 matching 9 bases. V dropped 4 bases and J dropped 7; count of bases not matched to a gene: 2. CDR3 length: 12 amino acids. The germline V gene has CDR1 SQVTM and CDR2 ANQGSEA. The chain's CDR3 is CSVAGLANEQFF. The DNA of the CDR3 is TGCAGCGTTGCGGGACTAGCAAATGAGCAGTTCTTC.

This clonotype was counted between two and nine times. The chain employs TRBV5-6 and TRBJ1-1; D may be TRBD1 (5 bases). V was trimmed by 3 bases and J by 5 bases, leaving 11 bases between them. Per the germline V gene, CDR1 is SGHDT and CDR2 is YYEEEE. The CDR3 is 13 amino acids. The CDR3 loop reads CASSSNRRTEAFF. The CDR3 DNA follows: TGTGCCAGCAGCTCAAACAGGAGAACTGAAGCTTTCTTT.

This clonotype was detected ten times or more. The J gene is TRBJ2-3, the V gene TRBV20-1, with 10 bases matching TRBD2. J was trimmed by 0 bases and V by 7 bases; bases with no gene match: 7. The germline V gene encodes CDR1 DFQATT and CDR2 SNEGSKA (reference sequence). CDR3 size: 15 residues. CDR3 sequence: CSVGGLALSTDTQYF. The CDR3 DNA reads as TGCAGTGTCGGGGGACTAGCGCTTAGCACAGATACGCAGTATTTT.

This clonotype appeared a few times. As DNA, the CDR3 is TGTGCCAGCAGTGGTAGGGGCCGGGGAACCGGGGAGCTGTTTTTT. It codes for CASSGRGRGTGELFF. The chain joins TRBV25-1 to TRBJ2-2; possibly TRBD1 or TRBD2 for D (5 bases each). Germline V gives CDR1 MGHDK, CDR2 SYGVNS. The germline V and J ends were trimmed by 4 bases and 5 bases, with 14 bases remaining between them. The CDR3 runs to 15 residues.

V is TRBV6-1 and J is TRBJ2-7, with TRBD1 identical over 12 bases. The CDR3 extends over 15 amino acids. Germline loops: CDR1 MNHNS, CDR2 SASEGT. V lost 5 bases to trimming and J lost 5 bases; unmatched junction nucleotides: 7. The chain's CDR3 is CASSFPGQGANEQYF. In DNA, the CDR3 is TGTGCCAGCAGTTTTCCGGGACAGGGGGCCAACGAGCAGTACTTC.

This clonotype was seen many times. The V and J genes are TRBV7-3 and TRBJ2-1; the D gene could be TRBD1 or TRBD2 (5 bases each). The V end was cut by 8 bases, the J end by 7 bases, with 21 bases between. The germline gives CDR1 SGHTA, CDR2 FQGTGA. CDR3 length: 15 amino acids. Here the CDR3 reads CASSLFGGESNEQFF. DNA of the CDR3: TGTGCCAGCTCCCTATTTGGGGGAGAGTCAAATGAGCAGTTCTTC.

This clonotype occurred many times. The gene calls are TRBV7-3 and TRBJ2-5, with 10 bases matching TRBD1. CDR3 length equals 16 residues. Germline CDR1 reads SGHTA; CDR2 reads FQGTGA. Trimming cost V 4 bases and J 5 bases; bases outside gene matches: 10. The CDR3 DNA is TGTGCCAGCAGCTCAGACAGGGGGCAAGGTCCGGAGACCCAGTACTTC. Amino acids: CASSSDRGQGPETQYF. The complete variable domain, with remaining parts taken from reference TRBV7-3 and TRBJ2-5, reads GAGVSQTPSNKVTEKGKYVELRCDPISGHTALYWYRQSLGQGPEFLIYFQGTGAADDSGLPNDRFFAVRPEGSVSTLKIQRTERGDSAVYLCASSSDRGQGPETQYFGPGTRLLVL.

As DNA, the CDR3 is TGTGCCAGCAGCTTGGGGACAGGGGGGGGTAATCAGCCCCAGCATTTT. It is translated as CASSLGTGGGNQPQHF. This sequence joins TRBV5-5 and TRBJ1-5; 10 bases align to TRBD1. With 0 bases clipped from V and 4 bases from J, the junction kept 4 bases outside the gene matches. The CDR3 consists of 16 residues. Germline assignment: CDR1 SGHKS and CDR2 YYEKEE (reference sequence).

Worth noting for this clonotype: It may be a read error: a sequence one base away is much more abundant. V gene TRBV2 combines with J gene TRBJ2-1; D uncertain. CDR3 length equals 11 residues. Germline loops: CDR1 SNHLY, CDR2 FYNNEI. The CDR3 protein is CASRGLNERFF. The DNA for the CDR3 is TGTGCCAGCAGAGGCTTGAATGAGCGGTTCTTC.

The sample holds many counts of this clonotype. The rearrangement joins TRBV3-1 to TRBJ2-3; D remains unclear. V lost 0 bases to trimming and J lost 2 bases, with 9 bases between them. The CDR3 runs to 15 residues. The germline CDR1 and CDR2 sequences are LGHDT and YNNKEL (reference sequence). This chain's CDR3 is CASSQDGVDTDTQYF. The CDR3 nucleotides read TGTGCCAGCAGCCAAGATGGGGTAGACACAGATACGCAGTATTTT.

This clonotype was detected many times. V gene TRBV12-3 or TRBV12-4 combines with J gene TRBJ2-1; 8 bases match TRBD2. The CDR3 sequence is 18 residues long. Trimming removed 7 bases from V and 5 bases from J; junction bases left unmatched: 19. Written as DNA, the CDR3 is TGTGCCAGCACCCTTCGGTCGACGGGGACTAGGGTGGACAATGAGCAGTTCTTC. Translation gives CASTLRSTGTRVDNEQFF.

The sample holds a few counts of this clonotype. The chain joins TRBV20-1 to TRBJ1-5; tentative D call: TRBD1 (6 bases). The CDR3 spans 15 residues. The V gene lost 0 bases and the J gene lost 2 bases, with 11 bases spanning the gap. From germline, CDR1 is DFQATT and CDR2 SNEGSKA (reference sequence). CDR3 amino acids: CSAREARGGNQPQHF. The CDR3 DNA reads TGCAGTGCTAGAGAGGCCAGGGGCGGCAATCAGCCCCAGCATTTT.

This clonotype was observed at least ten times. The gene calls are TRBV7-9 and TRBJ1-6, with D hard to call. V lost 3 bases and J lost 13, with 16 bases in between. Germline CDR1 is SEHNR and CDR2 is FQNEAQ (reference sequence). The CDR3 has 14 amino acids. The CDR3 spells CASSLPGPRSPLHF. In DNA, the CDR3 is TGTGCCAGCAGCTTGCCGGGCCCCCGTTCGCCCCTCCACTTT.

V usage is TRBV12-5 and J usage is TRBJ2-1, with TRBD1 identical over 7 bases. The CDR3 sequence is 14 residues long. Germline loops: CDR1 LGHNT, CDR2 FRNRAP. Unmatched junction bases numbered 7, after V lost 5 bases and J lost 6 bases. The chain's CDR3 is CASGPPDRPNEQFF. The CDR3 DNA reads TGTGCTAGTGGTCCCCCGGACAGGCCCAATGAGCAGTTCTTC.

The chain is built from TRBV27 and TRBJ2-1; unclear D gene. This CDR3 has 16 residues. Germline V gene lookup returns CDR1 MNHEY and CDR2 SMNVEV (reference sequence). Deletions cut 5 bases from V and 0 bases from J, with 14 bases between. The chain's CDR3 is CASSPPLASSYNEQFF. CDR3 in DNA: TGTGCCAGCAGTCCACCTTTAGCAAGCTCCTACAATGAGCAGTTCTTC.

This clonotype came up many times. V gene TRBV6-2 or TRBV6-3 combines with J gene TRBJ1-2, with D perhaps TRBD1 (6 bases). Germline V gives CDR1 MNHEY, CDR2 SVGEGT. The CDR3 has 15 amino acids. V shed 5 bases and J shed 4 bases, with 17 bases lying between them. Here the CDR3 DNA reads TGTGCCAGCAGTCCCACCGTATCGGGGGCCTATGGCTACACCTTC. Translation gives CASSPTVSGAYGYTF.